Listed here are 26 T cell receptor beta chains from one sample, sequenced in a study of response to subunit inactivated influenza vaccine. In TCRdb, the RT-PCR reads were re-called with MiXCR into one record per CDR3 protein. The top ten hold around 7.6% of the sample, which has roughly 650,000 distinct CDR3 sequences, 14% seen once. Sequencing was performed on PBMCs from blood, taken 14 days before vaccination. The receptors here all came from a man between 50 and 59 years old who received an inactivated influenza vaccine.

This clonotype was seen more than once but under ten times. The rearrangement uses TRBV4-3 and TRBJ2-1; D possibly corresponds to TRBD2 (5 bases). There are 16 residues in the CDR3. Trimming shortened V by 4 bases and J by 0 bases, and 13 bases separated the two germline ends. Germline CDR1 LGHNA, CDR2 YSLEER. CDR3 residues: CASSPELGSSYNEQFF. CDR3 coding DNA: TGCGCCAGCAGCCCGGAACTGGGGAGCTCCTACAATGAGCAGTTCTTC.

V gene TRBV20-1 combines with J gene TRBJ2-1; 10 bases match TRBD2. This CDR3 region has 16 residues. CDR1 and CDR2 from the germline V gene are DFQATT and SNEGSKA (reference sequence). Trimming at V came to 2 bases and at J to 0 bases, leaving 4 bases not matched to a gene. CDR3 sequence reads: CSARPTSGVSYNEQFF. CDR3 coding DNA: TGCAGTGCTAGACCAACTAGCGGGGTCTCCTACAATGAGCAGTTCTTC.

This chain uses TRBV7-8 with TRBJ1-5, with a weak D call TRBD1 (5 bases). From germline, CDR1 is SGHVS and CDR2 FQNEAQ. Trimming stripped 8 bases from V and 3 bases from J, with 11 bases between. The CDR3 runs 13 residues. The CDR3 is CASAGRDNQPQHF. In DNA form, the CDR3 reads TGTGCCAGCGCGGGACGGGACAATCAGCCCCAGCATTTT.

This clonotype was detected only a few times. CDR3 sequence reads: CAISDRGLAGAVETQYF. As DNA, the CDR3 is TGTGCCATCAGTGATCGGGGACTAGCGGGAGCTGTAGAGACCCAGTACTTC. The V gene is TRBV10-3, the J gene TRBJ2-5; the match to TRBD2 covers 14 bases. Germline V gives CDR1 ENHRY, CDR2 SYGVKD. This CDR3 contains 17 residues. J was trimmed by 4 bases and V by 3 bases; bases with no gene match: 7.

This chain's CDR3 is CASSMDRVLREQYF. Here the CDR3 DNA reads TGTGCCAGCAGTATGGACCGGGTTCTGAGGGAGCAGTACTTC. The chain employs TRBV27 and TRBJ2-7; D is undetermined. Looked up from germline, CDR1 is MNHEY and CDR2 is SMNVEV (reference sequence). This CDR3 comprises 14 residues. V gave up 5 bases and J gave up 7 bases, with 18 bases separating them.

This clonotype has ten or more counts. This rearrangement joins TRBV29-1 to TRBJ2-2; D might be TRBD2 (6 bases). The CDR3 spans 13 residues. The V end was cut by 3 bases, the J end by 2 bases, with 7 bases between. Germline V gene sequence: CDR1 SQVTM, CDR2 ANQGSEA. CDR3 coding DNA: TGCAGCGTTGAGACTAGTAACACCGGGGAGCTGTTTTTT. Its protein is CSVETSNTGELFF.

V is TRBV5-1 and J is TRBJ1-1; D is undetermined. Trimming left V 1 base short and J 1 base short, with 11 bases between. The germline gives CDR1 SGHRS, CDR2 YFSETQ. This CDR3 spans 15 amino acids. The CDR3 protein is CASSLMMASNTEAFF. The CDR3 DNA follows: TGCGCCAGCAGCTTGATGATGGCCTCGAACACTGAAGCTTTCTTT.

This clonotype has more than one count but fewer than ten. J is TRBJ2-2 and V is TRBV6-1; 7 bases agree with TRBD1. The CDR3 contains 15 residues. With 5 bases clipped from V and 4 bases from J, the junction kept 7 bases outside the gene matches. Germline V CDR1 and CDR2: MNHNS, SASEGT. CDR3 sequence: CASSITGAGTGELFF. The CDR3 DNA follows: TGTGCCAGCAGTATCACAGGGGCCGGCACCGGGGAGCTGTTTTTT.

The V and J genes are TRBV5-1 and TRBJ1-2, with TRBD1 as a possible D gene (5 bases). The germline V gene has CDR1 SGHRS and CDR2 YFSETQ. The CDR3 runs to 14 residues. The ends were cut back, 1 base at V and 2 bases at J, with 9 bases in the middle. CDR3 sequence reads: CASSLMGENYGYTF. CDR3 DNA: TGCGCCAGCAGCTTGATGGGGGAGAACTATGGCTACACCTTC.

This clonotype was counted many times. V usage is TRBV20-1 and J usage is TRBJ2-2; D possibly corresponds to TRBD1 (5 bases). The CDR3 has 13 residues. V gave up 5 bases and J gave up 0 bases, with 7 bases separating them. Germline V gene lookup returns CDR1 DFQATT and CDR2 SNEGSKA (reference sequence). The CDR3 region has the DNA TGCAGTGCTTTGACAGCGAACACCGGGGAGCTGTTTTTT. Protein product: CSALTANTGELFF.

Notes on this clonotype: The germline gene is not matched at one end of the junction; a read error may be the cause. J is TRBJ2-7 and V is TRBV29-1; D not certain. CDR3 length: 13 residues. CDR1 and CDR2 from the germline V gene are SQVTM and ANQGSEA. The CDR3 DNA follows: TGCAGCGTTACGGGTGACTCAAGTTACGAGCACTACTTC. Its protein is CSVTGDSSYEHYF.

This clonotype was seen more than once but under ten times. The chain links TRBV3-1 to TRBJ2-7; D is unresolved. Looked up from germline, CDR1 is LGHDT and CDR2 is YNNKEL (reference sequence). This CDR3 is built from 13 residues. V lost 4 bases and J 6 bases, leaving 13 bases between the germline ends. The CDR3 protein is CASSRGTSGEQYF. CDR3 bases: TGTGCCAGCAGCCGAGGAACTTCGGGCGAGCAGTACTTC.

Only a few counts were recorded for this clonotype. CDR3 nucleotide sequence: TGTGCCAGCAGAAGATCCGGGACAGGGGGCACCGGGGAGCTGTTTTTT. Translated, it gives CASRRSGTGGTGELFF. This chain connects TRBV6-5 to TRBJ2-2; 11 positions agree with TRBD1. The CDR3 contains 16 residues. After removal of 6 bases from V and 4 bases from J, the junction contained 7 bases not matched to a gene. Looked up from germline, CDR1 is MNHEY and CDR2 is SVGAGI.

This clonotype was found a few times. This sequence joins TRBV3-1 and TRBJ2-1; TRBD2 is a possible D gene (6 bases). Per the germline V gene, CDR1 is LGHDT and CDR2 is YNNKEL (reference sequence). The V end lost 1 base, the J end lost 2 bases, and 9 bases lay between the germline ends. CDR3 length: 15 amino acids. The CDR3 loop is CASSQGLGPYNEQFF. Here the CDR3 DNA reads TGTGCCAGCAGCCAAGGACTAGGGCCCTACAATGAGCAGTTCTTC.

The rearrangement joins TRBV29-1 to TRBJ2-5; TRBD1 aligns across 7 bases. There are 14 residues in the CDR3. V lost 1 base, J lost 2 bases, and 4 bases stayed unmatched. The germline V gene encodes CDR1 SQVTM and CDR2 ANQGSEA. The CDR3 coding sequence is TGCAGCGTTGAAGGCCGGGACAGACAAGAGACCCAGTACTTC. This gives the protein CSVEGRDRQETQYF.

This chain's CDR3 is CASRAGSGEQFF. The CDR3 DNA follows: TGTGCCAGCAGGGCCGGTTCCGGGGAGCAGTTCTTC. The chain joins TRBV7-9 to TRBJ2-1; unclear D gene. Trimming cost V 6 bases and J 10 bases, with 13 bases left between them. CDR1 and CDR2 from the germline V gene are SEHNR and FQNEAQ (reference sequence). The length of the CDR3 is 12 residues.

The chain recombines TRBV12-3 or TRBV12-4 with TRBJ1-2; D gene ambiguous. V lost 3 bases and J 2 bases, leaving 16 bases between the germline ends. The CDR3 covers 16 residues. CDR3 nucleotide sequence: TGTGCCAGCAGTTTTCCTTACGCGCGGGAAAACTATGGCTACACCTTC. It specifies CASSFPYARENYGYTF.

This clonotype was counted between two and nine times. The chain combines TRBV11-2 with TRBJ2-1; 8 bases are shared with TRBD1. J gave up 4 bases and V 1 base, and 12 bases lay outside the gene matches. The CDR3 has 18 residues. The germline gives CDR1 SGHAT, CDR2 FQNNGV. Written as DNA, the CDR3 is TGTGCCAGCAGCTTAGGGGCTCCGGCAGGGGGCCTTTACAATGAGCAGTTCTTC. It yields the protein CASSLGAPAGGLYNEQFF. Full variable domain (remainder filled in from reference TRBV11-2 and TRBJ2-1): EAGVAQSPRYKIIEKRQSVAFWCNPISGHATLYWYQQILGQGPKLLIQFQNNGVVDDSQLPKDRFSAERLKGVDSTLKIQPAKLEDSAVYLCASSLGAPAGGLYNEQFFGPGTRLTVL.

The gene calls are TRBV6-5 and TRBJ2-4, with D possibly TRBD1 on 5 matching bases. The germline V and J ends were trimmed by 3 bases and 7 bases, with 13 bases remaining between them. The CDR3 is 14 amino acids. In germline, CDR1 is MNHEY, CDR2 SVGAGI. CDR3 sequence: CASSYSTQANIQYF. CDR3 DNA: TGTGCCAGCAGTTATTCGACACAGGCGAACATTCAGTACTTC.

The gene calls are TRBV19 and TRBJ2-1; 15 nucleotides line up with TRBD2. This CDR3 region has 15 residues. Trimming cost V 11 bases and J 9 bases; bases outside gene matches: 11. The germline V gene encodes CDR1 LNHDA and CDR2 SQIVND (reference sequence). Written as DNA, the CDR3 is TGTGCCTCCCGGGGGACTAGCGGGGGGCTCGTTGAGCAGTTCTTC. Translation gives CASRGTSGGLVEQFF.

The chain joins TRBV6-5 to TRBJ2-7, with 9 bases that match TRBD1. From germline, CDR1 is MNHEY and CDR2 SVGAGI. After removal of 0 bases from V and 2 bases from J, the junction contained 5 bases not matched to a gene. The CDR3 loop spans 16 amino acids. Here the CDR3 DNA reads TGTGCCAGCAGTTACTCACGGGACAGGGCAACCTACGAGCAGTACTTC. Translation gives CASSYSRDRATYEQYF.

The J gene is TRBJ1-6, the V gene TRBV18; perhaps TRBD1 as D (6 bases). The CDR3 totals 15 residues. The germline gives CDR1 KGHSH, CDR2 LQKENI. The V end lost 3 bases, the J end lost 0 bases, and 6 bases lay between the germline ends. The CDR3 spells CASSPDSSYNSPLHF. CDR3 DNA sequence: TGTGCCAGCTCACCGGACAGCTCCTATAATTCACCCCTCCACTTT.

This clonotype was counted ten times or more. The chain recombines TRBV25-1 with TRBJ2-2; a weak D match, TRBD2 (5 bases). V was pared by 2 bases and J by 10 bases, with 11 bases between. This CDR3 region has 13 residues. Germline V CDR1 and CDR2: MGHDK, SYGVNS. CDR3 coding DNA: TGTGCCAGCAGTGAAGGGCTAGCTCTGGAGCTGTTTTTT. Translating gives CASSEGLALELFF.

Only a few counts were recorded for this clonotype. This chain links TRBV7-2 with TRBJ2-5; no firm D call. CDR3 size: 15 residues. Germline CDR1 is SGHTA and CDR2 is FQGNSA. V was trimmed by 4 bases and J by 5 bases, leaving 17 bases between them. CDR3 sequence (DNA): TGTGCCAGCAGCTCCCTGAGTGAGAGATGGGAGACCCAGTACTTC. This encodes CASSSLSERWETQYF.

This clonotype was observed a handful of times. This chain joins TRBV12-3 or TRBV12-4 and TRBJ2-5; weak D call: TRBD1 (6 bases). V lost 6 bases to trimming and J lost 7 bases, with 15 bases between them. The CDR3 contains 13 residues. CDR3 sequence (DNA): TGTGCCAGCAGCCTAACAGGGTCGGGGACCCAGTACTTC. The encoded protein is CASSLTGSGTQYF.

CDR3 nucleotide sequence: TGCAGTGCTAGCCCAGGACTCAATGAAAAACTGTTTTTT. Its translation is CSASPGLNEKLFF. V is TRBV20-1 and J is TRBJ1-4; no clear D gene. The CDR3 extends over 13 amino acids. The germline V gene encodes CDR1 DFQATT and CDR2 SNEGSKA (reference sequence). Between the trimmed V and J ends, which lost 3 bases and 5 bases, there was a span of 10 bases.